This entry lists 29 T cell receptor beta chains sequenced from one sample in a study of T cells in Graves' hyperthyroidism and ophthalmopathy. Authors of the study amplified TCR beta CDR3 regions from RNA transcripts. HTBI primers were employed in a first-round RT-PCR of the TCR CDR3. Each CDR3 protein is one row after TCRdb ran MiXCR on the multiplex PCR reads. Here the sample spans approximately 720,000 distinct CDR3 sequences, about 19% being singletons. Sequenced input: blood. These TCRs come from a woman aged 45 to 65 with Graves' hyperthyroidism that later progressed to Graves' ophthalmopathy.

Worth noting for this clonotype: A much more abundant neighbour one base away suggests this may be a read error. The rearrangement links TRBV18 to TRBJ1-1, with D uncertain. The V end lost 4 bases, the J end lost 8 bases, and 20 bases lay between the germline ends. CDR3 length equals 15 residues. Germline CDR1 and CDR2: KGHSH and LQKENI. CDR3 sequence: CASSRAQEGGTEAFF. In DNA form, the CDR3 reads TGTGCCAGCTCACGGGCGCAGGAGGGAGGAACAGAAGCTTTCTTT.

The chain recombines TRBV3-1 with TRBJ2-7; D ambiguous. V was clipped by 0 bases and J by 2 bases, with 8 bases between them. The CDR3 is made up of 14 amino acids. In germline, CDR1 is LGHDT, CDR2 YNNKEL (reference sequence). CDR3 protein: CASSQEGITYEQYF. CDR3 sequence (DNA): TGTGCCAGCAGCCAAGAAGGGATAACCTACGAGCAGTACTTC.

This clonotype was counted many times. The chain is built from TRBV7-3 and TRBJ2-5; TRBD2 matches 16 bases. Germline V gene lookup returns CDR1 SGHTA and CDR2 FQGTGA. The V and J ends lost 4 bases and 0 bases, in that order; junction bases with no gene match: 5. CDR3 length equals 18 residues. The CDR3 region is CASSSPGLAGGYQETQYF. The CDR3 DNA is TGTGCCAGCAGCTCACCGGGACTAGCGGGGGGGTACCAAGAGACCCAGTACTTC.

The chain carries TRBV4-1 and TRBJ2-3, with TRBD2 matching 10 bases. There are 18 residues in the CDR3. Germline values: CDR1 MGHRA, CDR2 YSYEKL. Trimming took 2 bases from V and 0 from J; bases not matched to a gene: 8. The CDR3 loop is CASSQSSGGHLSTDTQYF. The CDR3 DNA reads as TGCGCCAGCAGCCAAAGTAGCGGGGGGCACCTAAGCACAGATACGCAGTATTTT.

This clonotype was counted many times. The chain joins TRBV6-5 to TRBJ2-5; 9 positions agree with TRBD2. The CDR3 is 17 residues long. Trimming took 0 bases from V and 2 from J; bases not matched to a gene: 7. Per the germline V gene, CDR1 is MNHEY and CDR2 is SVGAGI. The CDR3, as DNA: TGTGCCAGCAGTTACTCCCGGGGTAGCGGGGGACAAGAGACCCAGTACTTC. Translated: CASSYSRGSGGQETQYF.

V and J are TRBV7-9 and TRBJ2-1; 14 bases are shared with TRBD2. The CDR3 has 16 residues. V lost 4 bases, J lost 4 bases, and 3 bases stayed unmatched. Germline V CDR1 and CDR2: SEHNR, FQNEAQ (reference sequence). The CDR3 DNA sequence: TGTGCCAGCAGCTCGGGACTAGCGGGAGCTTACAATGAGCAGTTCTTC. Protein: CASSSGLAGAYNEQFF.

This chain joins TRBV2 and TRBJ2-2; no definite D call. Trimming took off 0 bases at V and 4 bases at J, with 9 bases between the two ends. The CDR3 runs to 15 residues. CDR1 SNHLY and CDR2 FYNNEI come from the germline V gene. The DNA for the CDR3 is TGTGCCAGCAGTGAAGCAGGAAGATCCACCGGGGAGCTGTTTTTT. Translated: CASSEAGRSTGELFF.

This chain joins TRBV2 and TRBJ1-5, with D perhaps matching TRBD1 (5 bases). From germline, CDR1 is SNHLY and CDR2 FYNNEI. V was trimmed by 4 bases and J by 5 bases, leaving 18 bases between them. This CDR3 region has 16 residues. The CDR3 protein is CASSALRGGRDQPQHF. For the CDR3, the DNA is TGTGCCAGCAGTGCCCTGCGGGGGGGTAGGGATCAGCCCCAGCATTTT.

The chain uses TRBV27 and TRBJ1-1; TRBD1 matches 8 bases. J was trimmed by 3 bases and V by 6 bases; bases with no gene match: 9. This CDR3 is 15 amino acids long. Germline-derived CDR1 and CDR2 are MNHEY and SMNVEV (reference sequence). This chain's CDR3 is CASRSRGREDTEAFF. CDR3 DNA: TGTGCCAGCAGATCCAGGGGGCGGGAGGACACTGAAGCTTTCTTT.

This clonotype was detected ten times or more. The chain joins TRBV20-1 to TRBJ2-5; perhaps TRBD1 as D (7 bases). Germline V lookup: CDR1 DFQATT, CDR2 SNEGSKA (reference sequence). The CDR3 has 16 amino acids. Trimming shortened V by 6 bases and J by 4 bases, and 24 bases separated the two germline ends. CDR3 sequence reads: CSATTPGGRRGETQYF. The DNA of the CDR3 is TGCAGTGCAACAACCCCAGGGGGGAGAAGGGGAGAGACCCAGTACTTC.

This clonotype was recorded many times. The chain carries TRBV15 and TRBJ1-1, with D tentatively TRBD1 (6 bases). V was shortened by 0 bases and J by 6 bases, with 14 bases between the two germline ends. The CDR3 covers 15 residues. CDR1 and CDR2 from the germline V gene are LNHNV and YYDKDF (reference sequence). The CDR3 sequence is CATSRDVGEGAEAFF. DNA of the CDR3: TGTGCCACCAGCAGAGATGTGGGGGAGGGGGCTGAAGCTTTCTTT.

This clonotype was seen only a few times. At one end the junction does not follow the germline gene, possibly because of a read error. The J gene is TRBJ1-1, the V gene TRBV5-4; no clear D gene. Germline CDR1 reads SGHNT; CDR2 reads YYREEE (reference sequence). This CDR3 is 13 amino acids long. Here the CDR3 DNA reads TGTGCTAGCAGCTTAGCTGGGATTAGTGAAGCTTTCTTT. It yields the protein CASSLAGISEAFF.

This sequence joins TRBV12-3 or TRBV12-4 and TRBJ2-3; TRBD2 agrees at 9 bases. The CDR3 has 12 amino acids. After removal of 11 bases from V and 0 bases from J, the junction contained 0 bases not matched to a gene. The CDR3 is CAAGGSTDTQYF. CDR3 DNA: TGTGCCGCGGGGGGGAGCACAGATACGCAGTATTTT.

CDR3 bases: TGTGCCAGCAGCCAGGAGGACCCTCCTGGGGAGCTGTTTTTT. Translating gives CASSQEDPPGELFF. This chain uses TRBV4-2 with TRBJ2-2; weak D call: TRBD2 (5 bases). The germline V gene has CDR1 LGHNA and CDR2 YNFKEQ. The germline V and J ends were trimmed by 3 bases and 8 bases, with 13 bases remaining between them. CDR3 length equals 14 residues.

This clonotype was seen repeatedly, ten times or more. J is TRBJ1-1 and V is TRBV19, with D unclear. CDR3 length: 15 residues. V was pared by 3 bases and J by 4 bases, with 15 bases between. Germline CDR1 and CDR2: LNHDA and SQIVND (reference sequence). The CDR3 bases are TGTGCCAGTAGTATCGCCCCCAAAGGGTCCACTGAAGCTTTCTTT. This sequence encodes CASSIAPKGSTEAFF.

The chain combines TRBV5-1 with TRBJ2-1; TRBD1 is a possible D gene (5 bases). This CDR3 comprises 13 residues. Germline V gene data show CDR1 as SGHRS and CDR2 as YFSETQ. The germline V and J ends were trimmed by 3 bases and 4 bases, with 8 bases remaining between them. In DNA, the CDR3 is TGCGCCAGCAGCTCGGCAGGGTACAATGAGCAGTTCTTC. This encodes CASSSAGYNEQFF.

Many counts were recorded for this clonotype. The chain is built from TRBV2 and TRBJ2-3, with 7 bases fitting TRBD2. CDR3 length: 14 amino acids. With 5 bases clipped from V and 4 bases from J, the junction kept 6 bases outside the gene matches. The V gene's germline CDR1 is SNHLY and CDR2 FYNNEI. CDR3 amino acids: CASSTTGLADTQYF. Here the CDR3 DNA reads TGTGCCAGCAGTACAACCGGACTAGCAGATACGCAGTATTTT.

This clonotype was detected only a few times. This chain connects TRBV13 to TRBJ1-5; 10 bases map to TRBD1. The CDR3 is 14 residues long. The J segment lost 6 bases and the V segment lost 3 bases, leaving 2 bases of the junction unmatched. Germline V CDR1 and CDR2: PRHDT, FYEKMQ (reference sequence). DNA of the CDR3: TGTGCCAGCAGCTTCGGGACAGGGGTTCAGCCCCAGCATTTT. Translation: CASSFGTGVQPQHF.

The genes are TRBV11-3 and TRBJ1-4, with 10 bases matching TRBD1. CDR1 SGHNT and CDR2 YENEEA come from the germline V gene. Losses at the gene ends were 3 bases for V and 2 bases for J; bases not matched to a gene: 12. The CDR3 is 19 residues long. The CDR3 nucleotides read TGTGCCAGCAGCTTCCGGGACAGGGGACCTCTAGTCACTAATGAAAAACTGTTTTTT. Protein sequence: CASSFRDRGPLVTNEKLFF.

For this clonotype: A clone one base away is much larger, so this may be a read error. The chain links TRBV30 to TRBJ2-3; D unresolved. CDR1 is GTSNPN, CDR2 SVGIG, per germline (reference sequence). The CDR3 totals 14 residues. CDR3 residues: CARSVPTGTDTQYF. Here the CDR3 DNA reads TGTGCCCGGAGTGTACCGACCGGCACAGATACGCAGTATTTT.

This clonotype was seen at least ten times. J is TRBJ1-5 and V is TRBV20-1; D ambiguous. The germline V gene encodes CDR1 DFQATT and CDR2 SNEGSKA (reference sequence). CDR3 size: 12 residues. Trimming took off 0 bases at V and 9 bases at J, with 9 bases between the two ends. CDR3 region: CSARDRVGPQHF. In nucleotides, the CDR3 is TGCAGTGCTAGAGATCGGGTTGGGCCCCAGCATTTT.

V and J are TRBV10-3 and TRBJ2-2; the D is unclear. V was shortened by 7 bases and J by 1 base, with 10 bases between the two germline ends. The CDR3 extends over 14 amino acids. CDR1 and CDR2 (germline): ENHRY, SYGVKD. DNA of the CDR3: TGTGCCATCACTCTGGACGTGAACACCGGGGAGCTGTTTTTT. Translating it yields CAITLDVNTGELFF.

Many counts were recorded for this clonotype. The chain has TRBV12-3 or TRBV12-4 and TRBJ2-5, with D perhaps TRBD1 (6 bases). The CDR3 is made up of 15 amino acids. The ends were cut back, 0 bases at V and 5 bases at J, with 13 bases in the middle. CDR3 bases: TGTGCCAGCAGTTTAGCGCCACAGGGTGGGGAGACCCAGTACTTC. The encoded protein is CASSLAPQGGETQYF.

This clonotype was counted many times. The CDR3 nucleotides read TGTGCCAGTACCAGGGACAGGGAATTCAGCACAGATACGCAGTATTTT. This encodes CASTRDREFSTDTQYF. The chain carries TRBV27 and TRBJ2-3; 9 bases are shared with TRBD1. There are 16 residues in the CDR3. Germline CDR1 reads MNHEY; CDR2 reads SMNVEV (reference sequence). V gave up 9 bases and J gave up 0 bases; unmatched junction bases: 10.

This clonotype was detected many times. The rearrangement links TRBV2 to TRBJ1-1; no clear D. CDR3 size: 12 residues. Germline CDR1 reads SNHLY; CDR2 reads FYNNEI. Between the trimmed V and J ends, which lost 2 bases and 3 bases, there was a span of 4 bases. CDR3 region: CASSEWDTEAFF. The DNA of the CDR3 is TGTGCCAGCAGTGAATGGGACACTGAAGCTTTCTTT.

This chain connects TRBV30 to TRBJ1-1; D gene ambiguous. V was shortened by 5 bases and J by 6 bases, with 10 bases between the two germline ends. This CDR3 has 11 amino acids. Germline CDR1 and CDR2: GTSNPN and SVGIG (reference sequence). The CDR3 sequence is CAWAPSAEAFF. The CDR3 coding sequence is TGTGCCTGGGCGCCGTCCGCTGAAGCTTTCTTT. The full variable domain, completed using reference TRBV30 and TRBJ1-1, is SQTIHQWPATLVQPVGSPLSLECTVEGTSNPNLYWYRQAAGRGLQLLFYSVGIGQISSEVPQNLSASRPQDRQFILSSKKLLLSDSGFYLCAWAPSAEAFFGQGTRLTVV.

This clonotype has more than one count but fewer than ten. J is TRBJ2-3 and V is TRBV5-4; the D gene is possibly TRBD2 (7 bases). The V end lost 0 bases, the J end lost 4 bases, and 18 bases lay between the germline ends. CDR3 size: 17 residues. In germline, CDR1 is SGHNT, CDR2 YYREEE (reference sequence). The CDR3 loop reads CASSLGGGAGRADTQYF. CDR3 DNA: TGTGCCAGCAGCTTGGGGGGGGGCGCGGGAAGGGCAGATACGCAGTATTTT.

CDR3 DNA: TGTGCCAGCAGTGAAGCACCAGTAACGGTTGTTTATGGCTACACCTTC. Translated, it gives CASSEAPVTVVYGYTF. The V gene is TRBV6-1, the J gene TRBJ1-2; D is unresolved. Germline values: CDR1 MNHNS, CDR2 SASEGT. This CDR3 is 16 amino acids long. Deletions cut 0 bases from V and 5 bases from J, with 16 bases between.

J is TRBJ2-2 and V is TRBV25-1; no firm D call. Per the germline V gene, CDR1 is MGHDK and CDR2 is SYGVNS. This CDR3 has 15 amino acids. The germline V and J ends were trimmed by 6 bases and 4 bases, with 15 bases remaining between them. This chain's CDR3 is CASSRRLGFTGELFF. Written as DNA, the CDR3 is TGTGCCAGCAGCCGGAGACTCGGTTTCACCGGGGAGCTGTTTTTT.